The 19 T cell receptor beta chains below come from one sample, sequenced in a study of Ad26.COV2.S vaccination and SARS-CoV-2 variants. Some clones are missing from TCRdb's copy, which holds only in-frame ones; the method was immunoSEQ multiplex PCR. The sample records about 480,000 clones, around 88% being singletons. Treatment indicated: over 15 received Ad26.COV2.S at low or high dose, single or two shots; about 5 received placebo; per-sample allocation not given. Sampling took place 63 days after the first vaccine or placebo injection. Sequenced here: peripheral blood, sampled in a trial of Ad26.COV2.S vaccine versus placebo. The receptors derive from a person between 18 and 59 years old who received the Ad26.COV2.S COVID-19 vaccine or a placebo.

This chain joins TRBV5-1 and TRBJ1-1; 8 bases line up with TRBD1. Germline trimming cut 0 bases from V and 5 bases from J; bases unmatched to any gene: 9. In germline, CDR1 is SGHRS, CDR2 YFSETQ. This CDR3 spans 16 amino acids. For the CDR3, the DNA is TGCGCCAGCAGCTTGGGGGGCGACAGGGGCGGAACTGAAGCTTTCTTT. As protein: CASSLGGDRGGTEAFF.

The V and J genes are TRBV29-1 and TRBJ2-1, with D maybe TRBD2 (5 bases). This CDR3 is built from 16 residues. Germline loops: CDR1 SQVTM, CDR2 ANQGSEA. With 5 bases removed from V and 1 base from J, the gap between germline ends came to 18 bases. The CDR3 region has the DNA TGCAGCGTTAAAACCTTAAGCGGAGCATCCTACAATGAGCAGTTCTTC. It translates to CSVKTLSGASYNEQFF.

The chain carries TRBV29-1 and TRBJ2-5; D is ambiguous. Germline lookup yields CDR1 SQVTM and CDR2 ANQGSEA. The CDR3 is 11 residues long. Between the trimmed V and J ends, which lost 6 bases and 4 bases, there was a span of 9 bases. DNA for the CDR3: TGCAGCGTCGTACAAATAGAGACCCAGTACTTC. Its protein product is CSVVQIETQYF.

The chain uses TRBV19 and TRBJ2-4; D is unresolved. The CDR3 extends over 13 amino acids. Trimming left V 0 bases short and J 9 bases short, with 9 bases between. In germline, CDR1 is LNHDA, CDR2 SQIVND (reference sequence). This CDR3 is CASSIDSSGIQYF. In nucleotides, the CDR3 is TGTGCCAGTAGTATAGATAGCTCCGGCATTCAGTACTTC.

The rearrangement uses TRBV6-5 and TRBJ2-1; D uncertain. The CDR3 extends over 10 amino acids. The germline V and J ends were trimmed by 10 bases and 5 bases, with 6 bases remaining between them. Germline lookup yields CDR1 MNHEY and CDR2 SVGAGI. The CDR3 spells CAINHNEQFF. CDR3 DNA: TGTGCCATCAACCACAATGAGCAGTTCTTC.

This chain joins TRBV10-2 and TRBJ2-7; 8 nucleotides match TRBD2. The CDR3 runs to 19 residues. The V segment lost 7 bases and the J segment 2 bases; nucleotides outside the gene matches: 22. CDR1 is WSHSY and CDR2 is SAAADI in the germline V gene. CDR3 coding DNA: TGCGCCAGCATTCCCCGGGGTAGCGGGGCCCATACCTCGGCCTACGAGCAGTACTTC. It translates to CASIPRGSGAHTSAYEQYF.

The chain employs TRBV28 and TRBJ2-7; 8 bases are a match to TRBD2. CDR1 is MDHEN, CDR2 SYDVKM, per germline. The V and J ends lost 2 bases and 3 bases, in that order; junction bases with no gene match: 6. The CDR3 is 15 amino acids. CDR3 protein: CASSLGLAGGYEQYF. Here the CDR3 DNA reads TGTGCCAGCAGTTTAGGGCTAGCGGGCGGCTACGAGCAGTACTTC.

The CDR3 spells CASSFRGGGYNEQFF. The CDR3 coding sequence is TGTGCCAGCAGCTTTCGGGGTGGGGGATATAATGAGCAGTTCTTC. The rearrangement uses TRBV5-8 and TRBJ2-1; possibly TRBD1 or TRBD2 for D (5 bases each). The CDR3 length is 15 residues. The germline V and J ends were trimmed by 2 bases and 7 bases, with 16 bases remaining between them. The germline V gene has CDR1 SGHTS and CDR2 YDEGEE. Drawing the rest from reference TRBV5-8 and TRBJ2-1, the complete variable domain is EAGVTQSPTHLIKTRGQQATLRCSPISGHTSVYWYQQALGLGLQFLLWYDEGEERNRGNFPPRFSGRQFPNYSSELNVNALELEDSALYLCASSFRGGGYNEQFFGPGTRLTVL.

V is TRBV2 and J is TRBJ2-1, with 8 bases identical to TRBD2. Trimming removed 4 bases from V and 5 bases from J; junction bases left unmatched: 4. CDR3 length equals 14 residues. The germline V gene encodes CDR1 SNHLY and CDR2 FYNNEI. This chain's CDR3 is CASSVLADHNEQFF. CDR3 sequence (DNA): TGTGCCAGCAGTGTACTAGCGGACCACAATGAGCAGTTCTTC.

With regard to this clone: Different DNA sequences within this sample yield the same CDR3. The CDR3 reads CASSVVSQGGGYTF. DNA for the CDR3: TGTGCCAGCAGCGTAGTCAGTCAGGGAGGCGGCTACACCTTC. The chain uses TRBV9 and TRBJ1-2; possibly TRBD1 for D (5 bases). The germline CDR1 and CDR2 sequences are SGDLS and YYNGEE. Trimming pared 0 bases from V and 8 bases from J, leaving 14 bases between. This CDR3 is 14 amino acids long.

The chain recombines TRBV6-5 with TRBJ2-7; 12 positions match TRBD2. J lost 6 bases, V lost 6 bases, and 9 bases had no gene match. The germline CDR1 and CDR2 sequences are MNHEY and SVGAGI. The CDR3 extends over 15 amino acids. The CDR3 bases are TGTGCCAGCAGACCCGCTGGACTAGCGGGAATCGAGCAGTACTTC. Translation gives CASRPAGLAGIEQYF.

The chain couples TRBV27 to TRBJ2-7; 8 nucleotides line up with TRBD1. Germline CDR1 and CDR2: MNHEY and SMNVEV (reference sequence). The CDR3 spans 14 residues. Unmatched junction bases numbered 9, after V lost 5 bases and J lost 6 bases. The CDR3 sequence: CASSPGTGWVEQYF. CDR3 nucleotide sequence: TGTGCCAGCAGTCCAGGGACAGGTTGGGTCGAGCAGTACTTC.

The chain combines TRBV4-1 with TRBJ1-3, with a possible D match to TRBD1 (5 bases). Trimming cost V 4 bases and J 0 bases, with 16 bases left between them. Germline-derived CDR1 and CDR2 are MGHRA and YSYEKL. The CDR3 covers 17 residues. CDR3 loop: CASSPTATGPSGNTIYF. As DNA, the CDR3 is TGCGCCAGCAGCCCTACCGCTACGGGGCCCTCTGGAAACACCATATATTTT.

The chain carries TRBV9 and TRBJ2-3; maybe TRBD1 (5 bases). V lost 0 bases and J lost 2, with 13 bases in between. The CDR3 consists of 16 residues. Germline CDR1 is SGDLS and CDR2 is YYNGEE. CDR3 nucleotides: TGTGCCAGCAGCGTAGCGGCAGGGATCTCCACAGATACGCAGTATTTT. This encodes CASSVAAGISTDTQYF.

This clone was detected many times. Here the CDR3 DNA reads TGTGCCAGCAGCTTAACTGGGGTCAATTCACCCCTCCACTTT. This codes for CASSLTGVNSPLHF. V usage is TRBV7-3 and J usage is TRBJ1-6; no definite D call. V shed 0 bases and J shed 7 bases, with 7 bases lying between them. The CDR3 covers 14 residues. The germline V gene encodes CDR1 SGHTA and CDR2 FQGTGA.

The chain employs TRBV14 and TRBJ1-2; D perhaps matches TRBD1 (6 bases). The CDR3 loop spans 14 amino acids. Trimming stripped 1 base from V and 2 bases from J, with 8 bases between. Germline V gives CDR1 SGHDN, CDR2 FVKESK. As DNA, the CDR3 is TGTGCCAGCAGCCAAGGGACAGCGAACTATGGCTACACCTTC. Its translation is CASSQGTANYGYTF.

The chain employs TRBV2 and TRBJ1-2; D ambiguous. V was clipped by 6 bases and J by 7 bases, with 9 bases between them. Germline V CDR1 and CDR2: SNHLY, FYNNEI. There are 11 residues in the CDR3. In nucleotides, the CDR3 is TGTGCCAGCAGGATTGCGGGTGGCTACACCTTC. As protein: CASRIAGGYTF.

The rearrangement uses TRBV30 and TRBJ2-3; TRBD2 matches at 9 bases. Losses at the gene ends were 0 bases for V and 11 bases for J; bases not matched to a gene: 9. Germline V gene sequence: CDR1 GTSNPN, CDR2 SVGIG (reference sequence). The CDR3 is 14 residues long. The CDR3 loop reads CAWSVAGGLLGQYF. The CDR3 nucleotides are TGTGCCTGGAGTGTAGCGGGAGGACTCCTTGGGCAGTATTTT.

In DNA form, the CDR3 reads TGTGCCACCAGGCACAGGGGCGCTGGAAACACCATATATTTT. It translates to CATRHRGAGNTIYF. This sequence joins TRBV15 and TRBJ1-3; 7 bases fit TRBD1. Germline V lookup: CDR1 LNHNV, CDR2 YYDKDF (reference sequence). Unmatched junction bases numbered 4, after V lost 6 bases and J lost 2 bases. This CDR3 has 14 residues.